This record concerns one T cell receptor (beta chain) sequence. The antigen is not known. Autoimmune disease history or systemic immunosuppression barred patients. The timepoints at which blood was sampled were baseline, cycle 4 day 1, and cycle 7 day 1. This entry belongs to a study of OX40 agonist ivuxolimab in advanced cancers. V was clipped by 0 bases and J by 8 bases, with 6 bases between them. The CDR3 length is 12 residues. Germline V CDR1 and CDR2: SGHRS, YFSETQ. The repertoire was sequenced with immunoSEQ multiplex PCR; TCRdb's copy has only in-frame clones and lacks some. The data show 45,000 to 55,000 clones, about 76% seen once. General study points: Expanded clones were, on average, more numerous among CD8+ T cells than CD4+.

The chain has TRBV5-1 and TRBJ2-1; no reliable D call. The sequencing here drew on CD4+ or CD8+ T cells sorted from blood, taken in a trial of the OX40 agonist ivuxolimab. This receptor was obtained from an adult with an advanced solid tumor such as melanoma, head and neck, liver or kidney cancer. Written as DNA, the CDR3 is TGCGCCAGCAGCTTGGGGGGTTATGAGCAGTTCTTC. This gives the protein CASSLGGYEQFF.